This TCR beta chain was documented in a study of blood T cell repertoires in COVID-19. CDR3 size: 13 residues. With 6 bases clipped from V and 5 bases from J, the junction kept 4 bases outside the gene matches. Methods used by the authors: Amplification with reference gene primers provided the estimates of nucleated cell counts. Generated by immunoSEQ multiplex PCR, the TCRdb table keeps only in-frame clones and is missing some. That table furnishes V, J and clone size, whereas the DNA furnished D and trimming. Of 250,000 to 300,000 clones listed, around 90% are singletons. The chain has TRBV12-3 or TRBV12-4 and TRBJ2-5; 9 nucleotides align to TRBD1. Sequenced input: peripheral blood. This TCR derives from a woman in her seventies with COVID-19, enrolled during active disease. The CDR3 loop is CASSWTGVETQYF. CDR3 bases: TGTGCCAGCAGCTGGACAGGGGTTGAGACCCAGTACTTC.